Listed below are T cell receptor beta chains from one sample, sequenced in a study of cytomegalovirus exposure and HLA in healthy donors. Repertoires were generated with immunoSEQ multiplex PCR, while TCRdb's copy carries only in-frame clones and drops some. The data contain 150,000 or so clones, roughly 86% of them singletons. The sequencing input was PBMCs. The receptor set was obtained from a man aged 18 to 35 in good health and CMV-seropositive. Each CDR3 is given with its conserved first and last residue. The D gene is left open where the match is weak. Size is stated for part of the rows, as once, few or many counts, or as a class when the clone is expanded.

abundance,v_gene,d_gene,j_gene,CDR3nt,CDR3aa
NA,TRBV19,TRBD2,TRBJ2-7,TGTGCCAGTAGTACAACTAGCGGCTCCTACGAGCAGTACTTC,CASSTTSGSYEQYF
NA,TRBV29-1,NA,TRBJ2-5,TGCAGCGGGGGGGACGGAACCCAGTACTTC,CSGGDGTQYF
NA,TRBV7-8,TRBD1,TRBJ2-7,TGTGCCAGCAGCTTGGACAGGGGCTACGAGCAGTACTTC,CASSLDRGYEQYF
NA,TRBV28,NA,TRBJ1-3,TGTGCCAGCAGTTTATGGACAAGAGGAAACACCATATATTTT,CASSLWTRGNTIYF
NA,TRBV12-5,NA,TRBJ2-3,TGTGCTAGTAGGGGGGGCAGCAGCACAGATACGCAGTATTTT,CASRGGSSTDTQYF
few,TRBV5-4,NA,TRBJ2-1,TGTGCCAGCAGCCCCGACAATGAGCAGTTCTTC,CASSPDNEQFF
NA,TRBV18,TRBD1,TRBJ1-1,TGTGCCAGCTCACCACCTCGGACAGGGATGAAGACTGAAGCTTTCTTT,CASSPPRTGMKTEAFF
NA,TRBV6-5,NA,TRBJ2-7,TGTGCCAGTAGTTACCGGGAACGCGCCTACGAGCAGTACTTC,CASSYRERAYEQYF
NA,TRBV28,TRBD1,TRBJ1-4,TGTGCCAGCAGTTTTAGTAGGGACAGGTTGAATGAAAAACTGTTTTTT,CASSFSRDRLNEKLFF
NA,TRBV6-5,TRBD2,TRBJ2-3,TGTGCCAGCAGTTACGGGGGGGATTATGGTGATACGCAGTATTTT,CASSYGGDYGDTQYF
NA,TRBV6-1,NA,TRBJ2-2,TGTGCCAGCAGTGGAATCAGGGAGGTCACCGGGGAGCTGTTTTTT,CASSGIREVTGELFF
NA,TRBV5-4,TRBD1,TRBJ2-1,TGTGCCAGCAGCTTGGACAGGGGGCTATACAATGAGCAGTTCTTC,CASSLDRGLYNEQFF
NA,TRBV28,NA,TRBJ1-5,TGTGCCAGCAGCTCCAACCAGGGGTTGGGCAATCAGCCCCAGCATTTT,CASSSNQGLGNQPQHF
NA,TRBV15,NA,TRBJ1-4,TGTGCCACCAGCAGAATGGGGCCCAGGGGTGAAAAACTGTTTTTT,CATSRMGPRGEKLFF
NA,TRBV19,TRBD2,TRBJ2-7,TGTGCCAGTAGTATCCTTAGCGGGGCATCCTACGAGCAGTACTTC,CASSILSGASYEQYF
NA,TRBV19,TRBD1,TRBJ1-1,TGTGCCAGTAGTAGAACGGGGACAGTGAACACTGAAGCTTTCTTT,CASSRTGTVNTEAFF
NA,TRBV27,NA,TRBJ2-1,TGTGCCAGCAGTGCCGTGAAGGGAGCTTACAATGAGCAGTTCTTC,CASSAVKGAYNEQFF
NA,TRBV6-1,TRBD1,TRBJ1-1,TGTGCCAGCAGTGTCCGGGACAGGGGGCCGGCGAACACTGAAGCTTTCTTT,CASSVRDRGPANTEAFF
NA,TRBV6-1,TRBD1,TRBJ2-3,TGTGCCAGCAGGATACAGGGGGGCACAGATACGCAGTATTTT,CASRIQGGTDTQYF
NA,TRBV11-1,NA,TRBJ2-3,TGTGCCAGCAGCTTACGAAGTGGGAGTTTGAGCACAGATACGCAGTATTTT,CASSLRSGSLSTDTQYF
NA,TRBV5-1,TRBD2,TRBJ2-1,TGCGCCAGCAGCTCAACGTCCGGGACTACCAATGAGCAGTTCTTC,CASSSTSGTTNEQFF
few,TRBV10-1,TRBD2,TRBJ2-1,TGCGCCAGAGTAGCGGGAGGGCCCGTCAATGAGCAGTTCTTC,CARVAGGPVNEQFF
NA,TRBV19,TRBD1,TRBJ2-2,TGTGCCAGTAGTATGAGGGACAGGGGAGAGCTGTTTTTT,CASSMRDRGELFF
NA,TRBV7-9,NA,TRBJ2-2,TGTGCCAGCAGCCCGTGGAGGGACCTCGGGGAGCTGTTTTTT,CASSPWRDLGELFF
NA,TRBV5-1,NA,TRBJ1-1,TGCGCCAGCAGCTTGAGTGGGACACCTAACACTGAAGCTTTCTTT,CASSLSGTPNTEAFF
once,TRBV28,NA,TRBJ2-7,TGTGCCAGCAGCCCTGACACAGCAATCTACGAGCAGTACTTC,CASSPDTAIYEQYF
once,TRBV7-9,TRBD2,TRBJ2-5,TGTGCCAGCAGCTTAGGTCCGTCTAGCGGGACTTATCTGTACTTC,CASSLGPSSGTYLYF
NA,TRBV2,NA,TRBJ1-1,TGTGCCAGCAGTCAGGGCCCCGGTACTGAAGCTTTCTTT,CASSQGPGTEAFF
NA,TRBV2,TRBD1,TRBJ1-5,TGTGCCAGCTCTCGACAGGGCCAATATCAGCCCCAGCATTTT,CASSRQGQYQPQHF
NA,TRBV6-5,TRBD2,TRBJ2-1,TGTGCCAGCAGTTACTCATATAGCGGGATCTACAATGAGCAGTTCTTC,CASSYSYSGIYNEQFF